This T cell receptor (beta chain) was observed in a study of cytomegalovirus exposure and HLA in healthy donors (dated by TCRdb to the late 2010s). Study-level background: In an earlier analysis of about 560 of the donors, 250 to 300 Gb of sequence data and approximately 120 million unique TCR beta sequences from about 190 million T cells were reported. A later analysis re-examined previously published TCR beta repertoires from about 700 donors and added high-resolution HLA genotyping to investigate patterns of TCR occurrence. The study was designed to test whether signatures of past pathogen exposure could be identified by cataloging public T cell receptors. Genome-wide SNP genotypes for about three fifths of the roughly 670 donors were used in a later genetic analysis, which treated that subset as a discovery cohort. Every discovery cohort repertoire had been produced on one sequencing platform. The number of donors typed differed by locus, with roughly 620-630 for A, B, C, DRB1 and DQB1, 522 for DQA1, 600 to 610 for DPA1, and some 440 for DPB1. Roughly five DR-DQ haplotypes were treated as single units for association and clustering because of strong linkage in the cohort. Of the approximately 400 genotyped donors, 81% were placed in the genetic ancestry cluster associated with self-reported Caucasian donors. Approximately 310 gigabases of sequencing data and around 87 million unique TCR sequences were included in an early release covering around 650 HLA-typed donors. On average, roughly 240,000 unique TCR beta nucleotide sequences were sequenced per donor among more than 350 genotyped donors of the cohort, with roughly a sixth of those sequences being non-productive. In an earlier analysis of a few hundred of the donors, high-throughput TCR beta sequencing was used to judge whether each TCR beta V gene segment behaved as functional or pseudogenic. Class I and class II HLA loci were covered by the typing at four-digit resolution. Besides the first cohort of approximately 710 subjects, a separate validation cohort made up of roughly 130 different subjects was used. Alongside the repertoire data, information on donor age, sex, ethnicity and CMV serostatus was compiled. Rather than using new phenotypic data, the later analysis identified candidate immune exposures from TCR beta sequences and from how often those sequences occurred across donors. To predict cytomegalovirus infection status, the study combined high-throughput TCR immunosequencing, statistical association of individual TCRs with disease status, and machine learning. Using immunosequencing, the study profiled T cell repertoires from 640 or so subjects and related those repertoires to cytomegalovirus serostatus.

The cohort consisted of 600 or so healthy bone marrow donors. At the time of sampling, all cohort members were nominally healthy, though unrecorded immune exposures were likely present. The donor was CMV seronegative and was included in the group of around 320 seronegative cohort members. Every donor gave a peripheral blood sample, and the peripheral blood mononuclear cells from that sample were used for TCR beta sequencing. The Qiagen DNeasy Blood Extraction Kit was used to extract genomic DNA from the blood cell samples. Via the germline V gene, CDR1 is MRHNA and CDR2 SNTAGT. The trim is 0 bases for V and 0 bases for J, with a gap of 12 bases between the germline ends. Spanning cysteine to phenylalanine, the CDR3 consists of 17 amino acids. Of the read, only the CDR3 DNA is kept; its 51 bases are in frame from base 1. About this clone itself: The clone's antigen remains unknown. Base qualities are not provided; no much larger clone lies one nucleotide away.

Libraries were made using the immunoSEQ multiplex PCR assay. For the multiplex PCR, a mixture combining 60 forward primers for TCR Vbeta segments and 13 reverse primers for TCR Jbeta segments was used. The CDR3 region of rearranged TCR beta genes was amplified from genomic DNA by a multiplex PCR assay. Amplified TCR beta libraries were sequenced as 87-base-pair reads on the Illumina HiSeq System. Per the source publication's procedure: A later analysis tallied some 79 million unique TCR beta chains across the 640 or so repertoires, and around 12 million of those chains were shared by two or more donors. To remove PCR and sequencing errors, raw reads were error-corrected and collapsed into unique sequences using a nearest-neighbor algorithm that merged closely related sequences. CDR3 sequences were aligned to IMGT reference sequences to assign V, D and J gene segments. Each retained sequence needed at least a six-nucleotide match to both a V gene segment and a J gene segment. A rearrangement counted as productive if the CDR3 had no stop codons and remained in frame with V and J, and every other rearrangement counted as non-productive. Following IMGT convention, CDR3 was defined as the stretch from the second conserved V-encoded cysteine to the conserved J-encoded phenylalanine. Sequences without an unambiguous match to a single V gene segment were excluded from the earlier analysis of about 630 of the donors. An earlier analysis of 550 to 650 of the donors classified V segments as functional when productive rearrangements were above 56.7% and as segregating when the standard deviation between donors was above 5%. A statistical classification framework was built to diagnose cytomegalovirus status from the catalog of TCR beta chain sequences. In a later analysis, V and J genes were assigned by comparing TCR nucleotide sequences against IMGT/GENE-DB human TR gene sequences. A later analysis assigned CDR3 sequences and most-parsimonious VDJ recombination scenarios with the TCRdist pipeline. In a later analysis, each TCR beta chain was defined by its CDR3 amino acid sequence together with its V-gene family, and reads lacking a unique V-gene family were excluded. As a way to deal with suspected cross-contamination and a sequencing artifact, a later analysis dropped 592 nucleotide sequences that were highly shared and had low generation probability. For each public chain, a later analysis derived a clonal expansion index from normalized ranks of inferred template counts within each repertoire. In a later analysis, generation probabilities were computed with a VDJ recombination model fitted to out-of-frame rearrangements, and the resulting probabilities were checked against IGoR. A later analysis scored TCR-TCR, TCR-HLA and TCR-CMV co-occurrence with hypergeometric tests, applying a repertoire-size bias correction to TCR pairs. In a later analysis, false discovery rates were estimated by permuting HLA or CMV assignments 20 times. In a later analysis, co-occurring TCRs were grouped with DBSCAN, and TCRdist sequence similarity was added when clustering was performed within HLA-allele-positive subsets. For co-occurrence clustering, repertoires with fewer than 30,000 or more than 120,000 public chains were excluded, along with a handful of repertoires with anomalous nucleotide sharing. TCRdb provides this immuneACCESS table in a form limited to in-frame rearrangements. Some clones are lacking; in checked studies, under half of them reflect an unresolved V gene, and why the rest are absent is not known. From that table come the V and J calls and clone size; the DNA was used to work out D and trimming. Counted in this sample were 140,000 or so clones; 55% to 85% of them appeared once. In total, the top ten clones hold over 2% of the sample.

Overall study results and their limits: In a later analysis, TCR association rates were found to vary across HLA loci, with the most associated TCRs seen for DRB1 alleles and the fewest for HLA-C alleles. Because HLA typing was unavailable for some donors at each locus, only the typed subset was used in association tests. CMV serostatus was the only immune exposure information available for the cohort. Compared with the approximately 720-donor mean, donors in an Asian-associated ancestry cluster had fewer N-insertions in productive TCRs, according to a later genetic analysis. A total of some 180 TCR beta chains were listed by the study as associated with cytomegalovirus. In this cohort, only TCR beta chains were sequenced, and detectable features were limited by the absence of alpha or paired-chain data. In a later analysis, HLA-associated TCR beta chains were found to be more clonally expanded and to have lower generation probabilities than equally common non-associated chains. Assigning TCR associations to individual alleles was difficult when HLA alleles, especially DR and DQ, strongly co-occurred. In a later analysis, most CMV-associated TCR beta chains were found to appear HLA-restricted, with HLA associations seemingly driven largely by CMV exposure. Cytomegalovirus status was reported to be diagnosed by the classifier with high specificity and sensitivity in both the original and validation cohorts. In a later genetic analysis, a missense DCLRE1C variant was associated with V-gene and J-gene trimming of TCR beta chains, and the association was replicated in an independent cohort. Linkage disequilibrium might explain the correlated functional status among segregating V segments, but an unknown experimental factor could not be ruled out. An earlier analysis of approximately 570 of the donors showed that most TCR beta V segments appeared in productive rearrangements either about 87% or about 30% of the time, which broadly matched IMGT annotations. A later analysis associated 17,000 or so TCR beta sequences with specific HLA alleles at a false discovery rate of 0.05. A group of highly shared sequence variants was considered likely to be a technical artifact of the sequencing pipeline. Sequencing depth was assumed to be roughly uniform across donors in the presence/absence analyses, though that assumption may not hold. Several of the top co-occurrence clusters appeared to be linked to parvovirus B19, influenza, CMV and Epstein-Barr virus, according to a later analysis. A few of the identified cytomegalovirus-associated TCR beta chains were confirmed in vitro to be specific for cytomegalovirus antigens. A further reported finding was that TCR beta sequences accurately predicted the HLA-A and HLA-B alleles for most subjects in the first cohort. According to the authors, the approach could potentially be generalized to other disease states and immunological phenotypes. Because the 87-base-pair reads could not distinguish some IMGT-functional V segments, including TRBV6-2 and TRBV6-3, those segments were excluded. Most TCR sequences were observed very rarely across donors, whereas some public TCRs were present in many individuals. Because counts were too low, seventeen rarely observed V segments, including chromosome 9 orphons, were left out of the earlier analysis of several hundred of the donors.

Here the chain combines TRBV6-4 and TRBJ2-4; no D segment can be confidently identified. This clonotype was sampled from a man between 40 and 49 years old in good health and CMV-seronegative. Specimen: PBMCs. The CDR3 protein is CASSDSWLVRAKNIQYF. In nucleotide form, the sequence is TGTGCCAGCAGTGACTCTTGGCTAGTAAGAGCCAAAAACATTCAGTACTTC.